The TCR beta chain under discussion was sequenced for a study of PD-1 blockade in classical Hodgkin lymphoma. Findings and limits, study-wide: TCR diversity at baseline was reported to be reduced in newly diagnosed patients relative to healthy donors.

Time point described: cycle 4 day 1 (C4D1), after less than seven weeks of nivolumab. All patients relapsed after autologous stem cell transplantation, and brentuximab vedotin exposure varied. Through magnetic negative selection, CD8+ T cells were separated from PBMCs that had been thawed. CDR1 LNHDA and CDR2 SQIVND come from the germline V gene (reference sequence). V was shortened by 5 bases and J by 1 base, with 20 bases between the two germline ends. The CDR3 spans 17 residues. The method was immunoSEQ multiplex PCR; TCRdb's version includes in-frame clones alone and lacks a portion of them. Here the sample spans about 15,000 clones, around 86% being singletons. Worth noting for this clone: Its antigen is currently unknown.

V usage is TRBV19 and J usage is TRBJ1-1; D uncertain. The sequencing here drew on CD8+ T cells from blood, taken before the fourth cycle of nivolumab. The clonotype comes from a human donor with classical Hodgkin lymphoma. The CDR3 region has the DNA TGTGCCAGTAGTCTCCCCGGGTCCCACGGGAGGAACACTGAAGCTTTCTTT. It yields the protein CASSLPGSHGRNTEAFF.